Each of the 18 T cell receptor beta chains below was sequenced from the same sample in a study of cytomegalovirus exposure and HLA in healthy donors. PCR was performed using 60 Vbeta and 13 Jbeta primers. Repertoires were generated with immunoSEQ multiplex PCR, while TCRdb's copy carries only in-frame clones and drops some. This repertoire shows 150,000 to 200,000 clones, roughly 81% found once; its top ten account for 4.8%. Sequenced sample: PBMCs. The receptors here all came from a girl aged 5-17 years in good health and CMV-seropositive.

The rearrangement links TRBV29-1 to TRBJ1-5; 7 nucleotides match TRBD1. This CDR3 region has 14 residues. V lost 5 bases, J lost 6 bases, and 10 bases stayed unmatched. Germline CDR1 reads SQVTM; CDR2 reads ANQGSEA. The chain's CDR3 is CSVTLDRAAQPQHF. CDR3 in DNA: TGCAGCGTTACACTTGACAGGGCGGCTCAGCCCCAGCATTTT.

J is TRBJ2-1 and V is TRBV7-2; TRBD1 matches at 8 bases. The CDR3 is 15 amino acids. The germline V gene encodes CDR1 SGHTA and CDR2 FQGNSA. V lost 5 bases and J lost 9; bases outside the gene matches: 12. Here the CDR3 DNA reads TGTGCCAGCAGCCGACAGGGGAATTTCGGGGGTGAGCAGTTCTTC. Its protein product is CASSRQGNFGGEQFF.

This clone was counted once. The chain recombines TRBV9 with TRBJ2-7, with D unresolved. This CDR3 spans 15 amino acids. The V gene lost 3 bases and the J gene lost 2 bases, with 15 bases spanning the gap. Per germline, CDR1 SGDLS and CDR2 YYNGEE. The CDR3 region is CASSAGGIPTYEQYF. CDR3 bases: TGTGCCAGCAGCGCCGGTGGTATACCCACCTACGAGCAGTACTTC.

V gene TRBV6-6 combines with J gene TRBJ2-7; 7 nucleotides match TRBD2. The V gene end was trimmed by 5 bases and the J gene end by 3 bases; junction bases not matched to a gene: 7. The length of the CDR3 is 14 residues. The germline gives CDR1 MNHNY, CDR2 SVGAGI (reference sequence). The CDR3 region is CASSRPGGFYEQYF. As DNA, the CDR3 is TGTGCCAGCAGTCGTCCGGGGGGTTTCTACGAGCAGTACTTC.

V gene TRBV7-2 combines with J gene TRBJ2-5; 9 positions match TRBD2. Germline values: CDR1 SGHTA, CDR2 FQGNSA. Trimming removed 8 bases from V and 4 bases from J; junction bases left unmatched: 8. The CDR3 runs 14 residues. The CDR3 DNA reads as TGTGCCAGCGCGGGGGGGACCCGCCCAGAGACCCAGTACTTC. Its translation is CASAGGTRPETQYF.

The chain carries TRBV10-2 and TRBJ1-1; D perhaps matches TRBD1 (5 bases). Germline V gives CDR1 WSHSY, CDR2 SAAADI. The germline V and J ends were trimmed by 7 bases and 1 base, with 16 bases remaining between them. CDR3 size: 15 residues. CDR3 nucleotide sequence: TGCGCCAGCACTTCAGGCACTACAGGGAACACTGAAGCTTTCTTT. Translation gives CASTSGTTGNTEAFF.

In DNA, the CDR3 is TGTGCTAGTGCCAATAGCGGGGGGGCAATCGAGCAGTACTTC. Translated, it gives CASANSGGAIEQYF. This sequence joins TRBV12-5 and TRBJ2-7; 11 bases match TRBD2. J lost 6 bases, V lost 7 bases, and 8 bases had no gene match. CDR1 and CDR2 (germline): LGHNT, FRNRAP. There are 14 residues in the CDR3.

Only a few counts were recorded for this clone. The rearrangement links TRBV28 to TRBJ2-5; 10 bases are a match to TRBD2. The junction had 5 bases not matched to a gene; V was cut back by 0 bases and J by 1 base. The germline CDR1 and CDR2 sequences are MDHEN and SYDVKM. CDR3 length: 17 residues. In DNA, the CDR3 is TGTGCCAGCAGTTTATGCCTAGCGGGGGCAGTCCAAGAGACCCAGTACTTC. Amino acids: CASSLCLAGAVQETQYF.

The V gene is TRBV7-9, the J gene TRBJ2-3; 11 positions match TRBD2. Germline CDR1 SEHNR, CDR2 FQNEAQ (reference sequence). The trim removed 11 bases at V and 0 bases at J, leaving 7 bases unmatched. The CDR3 is 15 residues long. CDR3 DNA sequence: TGTGCCGGACAAGGGACTAGCGGTAGCACAGATACGCAGTATTTT. Translated: CAGQGTSGSTDTQYF.

In nucleotides, the CDR3 is TGTGCCAGCATTGAGCGGGGGGGCCTCGTTGCGGATACGCAGTATTTT. It yields the protein CASIERGGLVADTQYF. The chain employs TRBV7-9 and TRBJ2-3; 10 bases fit TRBD2. The CDR3 totals 16 residues. V lost 7 bases and J lost 6; bases outside the gene matches: 13. Germline V CDR1 and CDR2: SEHNR, FQNEAQ (reference sequence).

This clone was seen a few times. The chain carries TRBV13 and TRBJ2-7; D possibly corresponds to TRBD2 (6 bases). V lost 5 bases, J lost 3 bases, and 17 bases lay in between. The CDR3 is made up of 15 amino acids. In germline, CDR1 is PRHDT, CDR2 FYEKMQ (reference sequence). The CDR3 DNA is TGTGCCAGCAGCCTCTCCCTCGGGGGAAACTACGAGCAGTACTTC. This translates into CASSLSLGGNYEQYF.

This clone appeared once. This chain links TRBV18 with TRBJ2-1; D gene unclear. V lost 2 bases and J lost 8, with 13 bases in between. Germline CDR1 KGHSH, CDR2 LQKENI. The CDR3 extends over 14 amino acids. As DNA, the CDR3 is TGTGCCAGCTCACCAGGTTTGAAAAGCGATGAGCAGTTCTTC. It specifies CASSPGLKSDEQFF.

The chain carries TRBV2 and TRBJ1-2; a possible D gene is TRBD1 (5 bases). Deletions cut 3 bases from V and 6 bases from J, with 8 bases between. CDR1 is SNHLY and CDR2 is FYNNEI in the germline V gene. This CDR3 is 12 amino acids long. The CDR3 DNA sequence: TGTGCCAGCAGTGAGGGGGGTAATGGCTACACCTTC. Encoded protein: CASSEGGNGYTF.

The genes are TRBV29-1 and TRBJ1-2; 11 bases align to TRBD1. V trimming: 6 bases; J trimming: 4 bases; junction bases outside the gene matches: 13. CDR1 and CDR2 from the germline V gene are SQVTM and ANQGSEA. This CDR3 is built from 16 residues. In DNA, the CDR3 is TGCAGCGTCGTTGCCGGGACAGGGGGTAAGGGCTATGGCTACACCTTC. Its protein product is CSVVAGTGGKGYGYTF. Together with reference TRBV29-1 and TRBJ1-2, the CDR3 gives the full variable domain: SAVISQKPSRDICQRGTSLTIQCQVDSQVTMMFWYRQQPGQSLTLIATANQGSEATYESGFVIDKFPISRPNLTFSTLTVSNMSPEDSSIYLCSVVAGTGGKGYGYTFGSGTRLTVV.

The J gene is TRBJ1-6, the V gene TRBV5-6; no firm D call. With 2 bases removed from V and 7 bases from J, the gap between germline ends came to 13 bases. Germline loops: CDR1 SGHDT, CDR2 YYEEEE. The CDR3 extends over 15 amino acids. CDR3 in DNA: TGTGCCAGCAGCTTTCCCACCGGTGCGAATTCACCCCTCCACTTT. Translated, it gives CASSFPTGANSPLHF.

This clone appeared once. V gene TRBV6-5 combines with J gene TRBJ2-7; 9 nucleotides line up with TRBD1. CDR3 length: 14 residues. J lost 4 bases, V lost 6 bases, and 7 bases had no gene match. Germline values: CDR1 MNHEY, CDR2 SVGAGI. CDR3 in DNA: TGTGCCAGCAGGCGGGGACAGGGTGGGTACGAGCAGTACTTC. Its translation: CASRRGQGGYEQYF.

As regards this clone: The junction departs from the called germline gene at one end, perhaps through a read error. The rearrangement uses TRBV5-1 and TRBJ1-1, with 8 bases fitting TRBD1. This CDR3 is built from 15 residues. The germline V gene encodes CDR1 SGHRS and CDR2 YFSETQ. The CDR3 loop reads CANSLAGQVNTEAFF. In DNA form, the CDR3 reads TGCGCCAACAGCTTGGCGGGACAGGTGAACACTGAAGCTTTCTTT.

This clone is a singleton in its sample. CDR3 DNA sequence: TGTGCCAGCAGCCTGCAAACAGGGTACGGCTATGGCTACACCTTC. Its protein product is CASSLQTGYGYGYTF. The rearrangement uses TRBV16 and TRBJ1-2; perhaps TRBD1 as D (6 bases). V dropped 4 bases and J dropped 4 bases, with 16 bases sitting between them. Germline lookup yields CDR1 KGHSY and CDR2 FQNENV. CDR3 length: 15 residues.